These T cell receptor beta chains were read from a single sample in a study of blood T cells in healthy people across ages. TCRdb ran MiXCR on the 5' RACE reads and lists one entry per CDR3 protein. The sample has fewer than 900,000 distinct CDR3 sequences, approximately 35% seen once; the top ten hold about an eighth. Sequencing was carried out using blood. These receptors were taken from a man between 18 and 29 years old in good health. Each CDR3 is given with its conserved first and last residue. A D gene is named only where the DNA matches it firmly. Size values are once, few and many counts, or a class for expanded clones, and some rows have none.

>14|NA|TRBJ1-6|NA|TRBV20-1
TGCAGTGCTAGAGTCGGGGAGAGTAATTCACCCCTCCACTTT
CSARVGESNSPLHF
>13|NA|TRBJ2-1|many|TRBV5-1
TGTGCCAGCAGCTTAGATCCTAACAATGAGCAGTTCTTC
CASSLDPNNEQFF
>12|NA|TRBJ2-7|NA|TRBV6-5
TGTGCCAGCAGTGGACCTAAAGGAGAGCAGTACTTC
CASSGPKGEQYF
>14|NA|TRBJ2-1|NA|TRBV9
TGTGCCTGCAGCCGTAGCCCCTCCTACAATGAGCAGTTCTTC
CACSRSPSYNEQFF
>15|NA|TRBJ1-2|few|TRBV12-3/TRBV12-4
TGTGCCAGCAGTTTTGGGCAGGAGTTCGTCTATGGCTACACCTTC
CASSFGQEFVYGYTF
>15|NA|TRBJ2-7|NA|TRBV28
TGTGCCAGCACCATTGGGGGGAAGACATACAATGAGCAGTACTTC
CASTIGGKTYNEQYF
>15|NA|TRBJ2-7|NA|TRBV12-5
TGTGCTAGTGGTTTGGTCCGGCAGGGGCACTACGAGCAGTACTTC
CASGLVRQGHYEQYF
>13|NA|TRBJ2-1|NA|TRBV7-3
TGTGCCAGCAGCGTAGTGGATTTTGGTGAGCAGTTCTTC
CASSVVDFGEQFF
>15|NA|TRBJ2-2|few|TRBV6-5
TGTGCCAGCAGTTACGGACGGAGTGGGGCCGGGGAGCTGTTTTTT
CASSYGRSGAGELFF
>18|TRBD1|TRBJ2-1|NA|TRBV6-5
TGTGCCAGCAGTTACTTATTCACAGGGGAAAGGGCCTACAATGAGCAGTTCTTC
CASSYLFTGERAYNEQFF
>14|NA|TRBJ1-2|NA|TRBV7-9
TGTGCCAGCAGCTTAGATGGGAGCGGCTATGGCTACACCTTC
CASSLDGSGYGYTF
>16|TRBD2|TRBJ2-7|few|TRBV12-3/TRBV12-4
TGTGCCAGCAGCCGGCCGGGACTAGCGGGGGAGTACGAGCAGTACTTC
CASSRPGLAGEYEQYF
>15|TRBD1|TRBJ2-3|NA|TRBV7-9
TGTGCCAGCAGCCCGGGACAGGGGGCATCAGATACGCAGTATTTT
CASSPGQGASDTQYF